These T cell receptor beta chains were read from a single sample in a study of identical twins. TCRdb re-called the 5' RACE reads with MiXCR, one entry per CDR3 protein. The sample lists about 690,000 distinct CDR3 sequences, 20% to 25% seen once, with roughly 4% in the top ten. The data were also submitted as part of a second study, on T cells expressing NK-cell markers.

The sample comprised PBMCs. The receptors derive from a young woman in good health. Both conserved end residues are part of each CDR3. The D gene is left open where the match is weak. Rows give clone size only sometimes, using once, few, many, or a class for an expanded clone.

>.|TRBD2|TRBV20-1|15|TRBJ2-1
CSARDQRGAPQEQFF
TGCAGTGCTAGAGATCAGCGGGGGGCCCCGCAAGAGCAGTTCTTC
>few|TRBD1|TRBV9|16|TRBJ2-3
CASSGTGTVSTDTQYF
TGTGCCAGCAGCGGGACCGGGACAGTTAGCACAGATACGCAGTATTTT
>.|TRBD2|TRBV29-1|14|TRBJ2-1
CSVVGLASYNEQFF
TGCAGCGTTGTAGGACTAGCCTCCTACAATGAGCAGTTCTTC
>.|TRBD1|TRBV6-2/TRBV6-3|14|TRBJ2-7
CASRKPGQGYEQYF
TGTGCCAGCAGAAAACCGGGACAGGGGTACGAGCAGTACTTC
>.|.|TRBV6-2/TRBV6-3|12|TRBJ2-1
CASSWGRGIQFF
TGTGCCAGCAGTTGGGGTCGAGGGATCCAGTTCTTC
>.|.|TRBV20-1|14|TRBJ2-5
CSARNRRGGETQYF
TGCAGTGCTAGAAACCGCAGGGGGGGAGAGACCCAGTACTTC
>.|TRBD2|TRBV10-3|14|TRBJ2-7
CAISDTSEGRVAYF
TGTGCCATCAGTGATACCTCAGAGGGGAGGGTGGCGTACTTC
>.|.|TRBV20-1|12|TRBJ1-1
CSAGSSFTEAFF
TGCAGTGCTGGATCATCATTCACTGAAGCTTTCTTT
>.|TRBD2|TRBV29-1|13|TRBJ2-1
CSLGLAGGGEQFF
TGCAGCCTCGGACTAGCGGGAGGGGGTGAGCAGTTCTTC
>.|.|TRBV6-1|14|TRBJ2-3
CASAGSSSTDTQYF
TGTGCCAGCGCGGGGTCCTCTAGCACAGATACGCAGTATTTT
>.|.|TRBV7-2|18|TRBJ2-1
CASSLGPIAGRSYNEQFF
TGTGCCAGCAGCTTAGGGCCCATCGCGGGCCGCTCCTACAATGAGCAGTTCTTC
>many|.|TRBV7-8|15|TRBJ1-5
CASSPSASSNQPQHF
TGTGCCAGCAGCCCATCGGCCAGCAGCAATCAGCCCCAGCATTTT
>.|.|TRBV10-3|13|TRBJ1-1
CAISSQGNTEAFF
TGTGCCATCAGCTCACAGGGGAACACTGAAGCTTTCTTT
>.|.|TRBV4-2|15|TRBJ2-3
CASSPGIGALSTQYF
TGTGCCAGCAGCCCTGGGATAGGGGCCCTCAGTACGCAGTATTTT
>.|.|TRBV3-1|16|TRBJ2-1
CASSAQQRRSYNEQFF
TGTGCCAGCAGCGCGCAACAGCGGCGCTCCTACAATGAGCAGTTCTTC
>.|.|TRBV15|14|TRBJ2-7
CATSRAAGLGEQYF
TGTGCCACCAGCAGAGCCGCAGGTTTGGGCGAGCAGTACTTC
>.|.|TRBV6-5|12|TRBJ2-7
CASSPRGTEQYF
TGTGCCAGCAGCCCCCGTGGTACGGAGCAGTACTTC
>few|.|TRBV27|15|TRBJ1-1
CASKVVGRSYTEAFF
TGTGCCAGCAAGGTGGTAGGCCGATCGTACACTGAAGCTTTCTTT
>few|.|TRBV6-1|14|TRBJ1-1
CASRFVGGGTEAFF
TGTGCCAGCCGCTTCGTGGGTGGGGGGACTGAAGCTTTCTTT
>few|.|TRBV20-1|13|TRBJ2-7
CSAEGADPYEQYF
TGCAGTGCCGAGGGTGCGGATCCCTACGAGCAGTACTTC
>few|.|TRBV7-8|11|TRBJ2-2
CATYYTGELFF
TGTGCCACTTATTACACCGGGGAGCTGTTTTTT
>few|.|TRBV25-1|13|TRBJ2-1
CASSELTAGEQFF
TGTGCCAGCAGTGAATTGACCGCTGGTGAGCAGTTCTTC
>.|.|TRBV12-5|11|TRBJ2-1
CASGLVSEQFF
TGTGCTAGTGGTTTGGTTAGTGAGCAGTTCTTC
>.|.|TRBV12-3/TRBV12-4|11|TRBJ2-4
CASSLTAIQYF
TGTGCCAGCAGTTTAACGGCCATTCAGTACTTC
>.|TRBD2|TRBV12-3/TRBV12-4|15|TRBJ2-3
CASSSGRGSTDTQYF
TGTGCCAGCAGTAGCGGGAGAGGTAGCACAGATACGCAGTATTTT
>many|.|TRBV4-2|12|TRBJ1-4
CASSQLGEKLFF
TGTGCCAGCAGCCAATTGGGTGAAAAACTGTTTTTT
>.|.|TRBV7-9|14|TRBJ2-3
CASSMTGTTDTQYF
TGTGCCAGCAGCATGACCGGGACCACAGATACGCAGTATTTT
>.|.|TRBV20-1|14|TRBJ2-3
CSARGSGWTDTQYF
TGCAGTGCTAGAGGGTCAGGGTGGACAGATACGCAGTATTTT
>.|TRBD2|TRBV7-2|14|TRBJ2-3
CASSLTSAVDTQYF
TGTGCCAGCAGCTTGACTAGCGCAGTGGATACGCAGTATTTT
>many|.|TRBV20-1|13|TRBJ1-1
CSARDASNTEAFF
TGCAGTGCTAGAGACGCGAGTAACACTGAAGCTTTCTTT
>.|.|TRBV6-5|13|TRBJ1-1
CASSYPPGLAAFF
TGTGCCAGCAGTTACCCCCCGGGGCTCGCGGCTTTCTTT
>.|.|TRBV5-1|15|TRBJ1-1
CASSAKQGESTEAFF
TGCGCCAGCAGCGCAAAACAGGGAGAGAGCACTGAAGCTTTCTTT
>.|.|TRBV5-1|16|TRBJ2-7
CASSLALRGSSYEQYF
TGCGCCAGCAGCTTGGCCTTGCGGGGCAGCTCCTACGAGCAGTACTTC
>once|.|TRBV7-9|13|TRBJ1-2
CASSLSGGHGYTF
TGTGCCAGCAGCTTAAGTGGTGGGCATGGCTACACCTTC
>.|TRBD2|TRBV7-9|13|TRBJ2-7
CASSWDYTYEQYF
TGTGCCAGCAGCTGGGACTACACCTACGAGCAGTACTTC
>many|.|TRBV20-1|15|TRBJ1-2
CSARGTGRGDYGYTF
TGCAGTGCTAGAGGAACAGGTCGGGGCGACTATGGCTACACCTTC
>.|TRBD1|TRBV29-1|14|TRBJ2-7
CSVVVGTGSYEQYF
TGCAGCGTTGTAGTTGGGACAGGGTCCTACGAGCAGTACTTC
>few|.|TRBV5-1|13|TRBJ2-2
CASSATESGELFF
TGCGCCAGCAGCGCCACAGAGAGCGGGGAGCTGTTTTTT
>many|.|TRBV5-1|14|TRBJ2-7
CASSPGLLRYEQYF
TGCGCCAGCAGCCCAGGACTCCTACGGTACGAGCAGTACTTC
>.|.|TRBV20-1|16|TRBJ2-1
CSARDPRDGLLNEQFF
TGCAGTGCTAGAGACCCGCGGGACGGACTCCTCAATGAGCAGTTCTTC
>few|.|TRBV5-1|15|TRBJ2-1
CASSLVDYQRDEQFF
TGCGCCAGCAGCTTGGTGGACTACCAAAGGGATGAGCAGTTCTTC
>many|.|TRBV18|17|TRBJ2-7
CASSPIRSPARGHEQYF
TGTGCCAGCTCACCCATTCGATCTCCAGCGCGAGGGCACGAGCAGTACTTC
>few|TRBD2|TRBV20-1|13|TRBJ2-1
CSARNGRDVEQFF
TGCAGTGCTAGAAACGGGAGGGACGTGGAGCAGTTCTTC
>.|TRBD2|TRBV30|14|TRBJ2-3
CAGGPAGYTDTQYF
TGTGCCGGAGGCCCAGCGGGGTACACAGATACGCAGTATTTT
>.|TRBD1|TRBV25-1|16|TRBJ2-1
CASSDLARTGNNEQFF
TGTGCCAGCAGTGACCTCGCAAGGACAGGGAACAATGAGCAGTTCTTC
>few|TRBD2|TRBV7-2|16|TRBJ2-5
CASSLARAGAGETQYF
TGTGCCAGCAGCTTAGCGCGTGCGGGAGCCGGGGAGACCCAGTACTTC
>many|TRBD2|TRBV5-1|15|TRBJ2-1
CASSDLRGGGDEQFF
TGCGCCAGCAGTGACTTGCGGGGGGGCGGCGATGAGCAGTTCTTC
>many|.|TRBV27|14|TRBJ1-1
CASSPLTGNTEAFF
TGTGCCAGCAGTCCCCTAACAGGCAACACTGAAGCTTTCTTT
>many|TRBD2|TRBV12-3/TRBV12-4|16|TRBJ2-1
CASSSTLAVYYNEQFF
TGTGCCAGCAGTTCAACCCTAGCGGTCTACTACAATGAGCAGTTCTTC
>.|TRBD1|TRBV19|15|TRBJ2-2
CASTIRQGNTGELFF
TGTGCCAGTACCATACGACAGGGGAACACCGGGGAGCTGTTTTTT
>.|TRBD2|TRBV5-1|16|TRBJ2-7
CASSSTSGGVSYEQYF
TGCGCCAGCAGCTCAACTAGCGGGGGCGTATCCTACGAGCAGTACTTC
>.|TRBD1|TRBV20-1|17|TRBJ2-7
CSARSIPDRANYYEQYF
TGCAGTGCTAGATCTATACCGGACAGGGCTAACTACTACGAGCAGTACTTC
>few|.|TRBV5-5|14|TRBJ1-4
CASRFEEPNEKLFF
TGTGCCAGCAGGTTCGAGGAGCCTAATGAAAAACTGTTTTTT
>many|.|TRBV18|14|TRBJ2-7
CASSFDRSSYEQYF
TGTGCCAGCTCCTTCGACCGTAGCTCCTACGAGCAGTACTTC
>few|.|TRBV20-1|13|TRBJ2-7
CSARESPANEQYF
TGCAGTGCTAGAGAATCCCCGGCTAACGAGCAGTACTTC